Listed here is a single TCR beta chain. Here immunoSEQ multiplex PCR was the method, and the copy in TCRdb shows in-frame clones only, minus some. This sample has approximately 8,000 clones; around 90% occur once, and the top ten carry about 12%. The source of the sample is a study of technical replicates of blood from a few donors. The sequence was collected from a human donor in good health. The sequenced sample was PBMCs.

The CDR3 spells CASSIDGEGYEQYF. Written as DNA, the CDR3 is TGTGCCAGTAGTATAGACGGAGAGGGCTACGAGCAGTACTTC. V gene TRBV19 combines with J gene TRBJ2-7; tentatively, D is TRBD2 (5 bases). This CDR3 is built from 14 residues. Germline CDR1 reads LNHDA; CDR2 reads SQIVND (reference sequence). V was trimmed by 0 bases and J by 3 bases, leaving 9 bases between them.